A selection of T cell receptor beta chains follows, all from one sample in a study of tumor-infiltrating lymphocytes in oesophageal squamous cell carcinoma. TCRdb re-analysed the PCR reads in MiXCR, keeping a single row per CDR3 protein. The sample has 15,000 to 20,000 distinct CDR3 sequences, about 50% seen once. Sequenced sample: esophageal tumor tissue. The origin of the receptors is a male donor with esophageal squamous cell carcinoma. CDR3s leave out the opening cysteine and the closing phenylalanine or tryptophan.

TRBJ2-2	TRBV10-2	ATQRTNTGELF
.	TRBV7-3	ASSSAPSSYNEQF
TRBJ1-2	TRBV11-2	ASSPGTGVTGYT
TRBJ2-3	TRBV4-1	ASSPRGALFTDTQY
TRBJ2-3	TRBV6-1	ASSTGSADTQY
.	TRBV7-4	ASSPGTSALPYEQY
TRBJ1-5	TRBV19	ASTDRDRDAQPQH
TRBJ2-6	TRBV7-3	ASSLAGAVGANVLT
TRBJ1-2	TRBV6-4	ASSDASTGAGYT
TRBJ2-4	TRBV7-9	ASSPRGPGTSEYTDTQY
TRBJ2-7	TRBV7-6	ASSSQQGAYEQY
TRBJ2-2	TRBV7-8	ASSSRGMGTGELF
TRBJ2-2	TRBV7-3	ASFRGELF
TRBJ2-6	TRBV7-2	ASSTYRVTGANVLT
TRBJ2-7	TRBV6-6	ASSLAYSYEQY
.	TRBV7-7	ASSPGLATETQY
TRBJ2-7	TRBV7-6	ASSLGGGSYEQY
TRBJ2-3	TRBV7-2	ASSSVGNVNTQY
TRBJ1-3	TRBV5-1	ASSLGGGNTIY
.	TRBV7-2	ASSLRVAGGLSYEQY
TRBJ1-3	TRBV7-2	ASSLDSSGNTIY
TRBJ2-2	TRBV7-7	ASSSQGHGTGELF
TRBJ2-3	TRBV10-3	AISVKAPSESTDTQY
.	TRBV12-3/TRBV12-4	ASSRTSTKTQY
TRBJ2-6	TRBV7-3	ASSAISGANVLT
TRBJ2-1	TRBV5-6	ASSFEYLDYNEQF
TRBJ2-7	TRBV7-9	ASSPGTTYSYEQY